The 17 T cell receptor beta chains presented below share a single source sample, sequenced in a study of blood T cell repertoires in COVID-19. The repertoire was sequenced with immunoSEQ multiplex PCR; TCRdb's copy has only in-frame clones and lacks some. The sample shows some 120,000 clones, around 89% of them seen only once. The sequenced sample was peripheral blood. The source is a human donor in a cohort sampled during active COVID-19.

V usage is TRBV7-9 and J usage is TRBJ2-3; 7 bases are shared with TRBD1. CDR1 and CDR2 from the germline V gene are SEHNR and FQNEAQ (reference sequence). V trimming: 5 bases; J trimming: 2 bases; junction bases outside the gene matches: 7. The CDR3 sequence is 15 residues long. CDR3 loop: CASSLTGAPTDTQYF. CDR3 DNA sequence: TGTGCCAGCAGCCTAACAGGGGCCCCCACAGATACGCAGTATTTT.

The V gene is TRBV9, the J gene TRBJ2-1, with no clear D. The CDR3 loop spans 13 amino acids. Looked up from germline, CDR1 is SGDLS and CDR2 is YYNGEE. V lost 2 bases to trimming and J lost 2 bases, with 5 bases between them. The CDR3 loop is CASSVLAYNEQFF. For the CDR3, the DNA is TGTGCCAGCAGCGTTTTAGCCTACAATGAGCAGTTCTTC.

This sequence joins TRBV24-1 and TRBJ2-1, with TRBD2 matching over 7 bases. Trimming cost V 0 bases and J 2 bases; bases outside gene matches: 9. Germline V gene data show CDR1 as KGHDR and CDR2 as SFDVKD. The CDR3 is 18 amino acids. The CDR3 region is CATSDLADSSGAYNEQFF. CDR3 nucleotide sequence: TGTGCCACCAGTGATTTGGCCGATTCCAGCGGGGCCTACAATGAGCAGTTCTTC.

The CDR3 loop is CASSLVTGGTEAFF. Written as DNA, the CDR3 is TGTGCCAGCAGCTTGGTAACAGGGGGCACTGAAGCTTTCTTT. The rearrangement uses TRBV5-5 and TRBJ1-1, with 8 nucleotides matching TRBD1. The CDR3 extends over 14 amino acids. Germline trimming cut 0 bases from V and 4 bases from J; bases unmatched to any gene: 2. In germline, CDR1 is SGHKS, CDR2 YYEKEE (reference sequence).

In this sample, this clone turned up once. V usage is TRBV7-2 and J usage is TRBJ1-1, with D hard to call. Germline V CDR1 and CDR2: SGHTA, FQGNSA. Trimming left V 2 bases short and J 2 bases short, with 15 bases between. This CDR3 region has 16 residues. The CDR3 DNA reads as TGTGCCAGCAGCTTAAAAAGGTATGCGGGTAACACTGAAGCTTTCTTT. This translates into CASSLKRYAGNTEAFF.

J is TRBJ2-7 and V is TRBV3-1 (or the pseudogene TRBV3-2), with 9 bases aligning to TRBD1. Germline V CDR1 and CDR2: LGHDT, YNNKEL (reference sequence). This CDR3 spans 14 amino acids. Trimming took 4 bases from V and 3 from J; bases not matched to a gene: 4. The CDR3 region has the DNA TGTGCCAGCAGCCCCGGGACAGGGATCTACGAGCAGTACTTC. It translates to CASSPGTGIYEQYF.

The chain uses TRBV27 and TRBJ1-2; D may be TRBD1 (5 bases). The CDR3 runs 15 residues. The germline V gene has CDR1 MNHEY and CDR2 SMNVEV (reference sequence). Deletions cut 6 bases from V and 8 bases from J, with 22 bases between. The CDR3 protein is CASRIEGIGRGGYTF. CDR3 bases: TGTGCCAGCAGAATCGAGGGAATTGGGCGGGGGGGCTACACCTTC.

V and J are TRBV11-2 and TRBJ2-7, with D possibly TRBD1 on 6 matching bases. The CDR3 contains 15 residues. V lost 4 bases to trimming and J lost 2 bases, with 15 bases between them. From germline, CDR1 is SGHAT and CDR2 FQNNGV. Here the CDR3 reads CASSSPQGGTYEQYF. The CDR3 DNA follows: TGTGCCAGCAGCTCCCCACAGGGTGGAACCTACGAGCAGTACTTC.

The J gene is TRBJ2-1, the V gene TRBV18; the match to TRBD1 covers 9 bases. The CDR3 spans 16 residues. V shed 4 bases, J shed 4 bases, and the junction held 8 bases outside the gene matches. Germline V gene lookup returns CDR1 KGHSH and CDR2 LQKENI. CDR3 protein: CASSLSAGTGYNEQFF. CDR3 nucleotide sequence: TGTGCCAGCTCACTCTCTGCTGGGACAGGGTACAATGAGCAGTTCTTC.

This sequence joins TRBV19 and TRBJ2-5; TRBD2 agrees at 7 bases. Germline loops: CDR1 LNHDA, CDR2 SQIVND (reference sequence). Losses at the gene ends were 7 bases for V and 1 base for J; bases not matched to a gene: 3. This CDR3 region has 13 residues. The CDR3 nucleotides read TGTGCCAGTAATCAGCGGGGCCAAGAGACCCAGTACTTC. Amino acids: CASNQRGQETQYF.

This chain uses TRBV9 with TRBJ2-5; a weak D match, TRBD2 (5 bases). The germline V and J ends were trimmed by 0 bases and 4 bases, with 7 bases remaining between them. Per the germline V gene, CDR1 is SGDLS and CDR2 is YYNGEE. The CDR3 spans 13 residues. For the CDR3, the DNA is TGTGCCAGCAGCGTAGGCGAGGGAGAGACCCAGTACTTC. Translated, it gives CASSVGEGETQYF.

This chain joins TRBV3-1 (or the pseudogene TRBV3-2) and TRBJ2-1; weak D call: TRBD2 (7 bases). Germline assignment: CDR1 LGHDT and CDR2 YNNKEL (reference sequence). Trimming stripped 4 bases from V and 14 bases from J, with 18 bases between. CDR3 length: 13 residues. The DNA of the CDR3 is TGTGCCAGCAGCCCCCAGAGGGGGGGCGCAAAGTTCTTC. It is translated as CASSPQRGGAKFF.

Comments on this clone: Other DNA sequences in this sample translate to the same CDR3. The V gene is TRBV19, the J gene TRBJ1-2; D gene uncertain. V was pared by 3 bases and J by 6 bases, with 8 bases between. Per the germline V gene, CDR1 is LNHDA and CDR2 is SQIVND (reference sequence). This CDR3 spans 12 amino acids. The CDR3 coding sequence is TGTGCCAGTAGTATTGGAGGGAATGGCTACACCTTC. It yields the protein CASSIGGNGYTF.

The chain couples TRBV6-5 to TRBJ2-5, with 8 bases that match TRBD1. This CDR3 region has 14 residues. J gave up 5 bases and V 5 bases, and 7 bases lay outside the gene matches. CDR1 is MNHEY, CDR2 SVGAGI, per germline. CDR3 coding DNA: TGTGCCAGCAGTCCCGGGACAGGACGGGAGACCCAGTACTTC. It specifies CASSPGTGRETQYF.

The chain employs TRBV3-1 (or the pseudogene TRBV3-2) and TRBJ1-2; D ambiguous. CDR3 size: 13 residues. The germline V and J ends were trimmed by 0 bases and 8 bases, with 10 bases remaining between them. CDR1 and CDR2 from the germline V gene are LGHDT and YNNKEL (reference sequence). The CDR3 is CASSQDYGSGYTF. The CDR3 coding sequence is TGTGCCAGCAGCCAAGATTACGGGTCCGGCTACACCTTC.

This clone came up a few times. V is TRBV7-2 and J is TRBJ1-2; D is unclear. There are 15 residues in the CDR3. Germline lookup yields CDR1 SGHTA and CDR2 FQGNSA. V was clipped by 1 base and J by 2 bases, with 11 bases between them. The CDR3 DNA reads TGTGCCAGCAGCTTAGTGGGAGGAAACAACTATGGCTACACCTTC. Residues: CASSLVGGNNYGYTF.

The rearrangement joins TRBV19 to TRBJ2-7; TRBD1 matches 7 bases. Trimming took 4 bases from V and 7 from J; bases not matched to a gene: 10. Germline CDR1 and CDR2: LNHDA and SQIVND (reference sequence). CDR3 length: 14 amino acids. The CDR3 region has the DNA TGTGCCAGTAGTAATGTGGTAGGGGGCCCAGAGCAGTACTTC. The encoded protein is CASSNVVGGPEQYF.